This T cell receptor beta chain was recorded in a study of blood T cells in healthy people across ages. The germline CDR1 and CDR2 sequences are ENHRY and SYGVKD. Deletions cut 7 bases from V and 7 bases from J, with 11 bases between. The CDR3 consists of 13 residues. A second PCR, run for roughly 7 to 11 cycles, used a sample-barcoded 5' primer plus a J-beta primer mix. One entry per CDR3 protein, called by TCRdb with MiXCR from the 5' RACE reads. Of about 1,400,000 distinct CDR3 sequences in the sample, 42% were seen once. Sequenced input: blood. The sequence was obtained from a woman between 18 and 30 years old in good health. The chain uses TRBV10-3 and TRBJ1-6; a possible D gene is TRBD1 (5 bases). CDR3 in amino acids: CAITGGNNSPLHF. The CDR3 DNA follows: TGTGCCATCACCGGGGGGAACAATTCACCCCTCCACTTT.